The 3 T cell receptor beta chains listed next were all sequenced from one sample in a study of blood T cell repertoires in COVID-19. Method: immunoSEQ multiplex PCR; TCRdb's copy keeps in-frame clones and lacks some. This table has more than 95,000 clones, 75% to 85% appearing once. Sequenced input: peripheral blood. The receptors derive from a woman aged 45-60 years with acute or convalescent COVID-19.

The chain uses TRBV28 and TRBJ2-1; 9 bases agree with TRBD2. Per the germline V gene, CDR1 is MDHEN and CDR2 is SYDVKM. This CDR3 comprises 14 residues. V dropped 7 bases and J dropped 7; count of bases not matched to a gene: 8. Here the CDR3 DNA reads TGTGCCAGCAAGGCGGGGGGGCCGTTGAATGAGCAGTTCTTC. Its protein product is CASKAGGPLNEQFF.

The chain joins TRBV4-2 to TRBJ2-1; maybe TRBD2 (5 bases). The V end was cut by 3 bases, the J end by 4 bases, with 10 bases between. CDR1 and CDR2 from the germline V gene are LGHNA and YNFKEQ. CDR3 length: 14 residues. CDR3 DNA: TGTGCCAGCAGCCACCGGACGGGGTACAATGAGCAGTTCTTC. Translation: CASSHRTGYNEQFF.

V usage is TRBV5-1 and J usage is TRBJ2-5, with TRBD2 matching 10 bases. Germline CDR1 SGHRS, CDR2 YFSETQ. This CDR3 comprises 17 residues. Unmatched junction bases numbered 7, after V lost 0 bases and J lost 2 bases. The CDR3 sequence: CASSLGLAGATQETQYF. DNA for the CDR3: TGCGCCAGCAGCTTGGGGCTAGCGGGAGCAACACAAGAGACCCAGTACTTC.